The rows below give T cell receptor beta chains drawn from one sample of a study of T cell changes during pregnancy in multiple sclerosis. Generated by immunoSEQ multiplex PCR, the TCRdb table keeps only in-frame clones and is missing some. Of fewer than 90,000 clones listed, around 93% are singletons. Sequencing was performed on peripheral blood, taken in the third trimester of pregnancy. The receptors derive from a female donor in good health, enrolled as a control in a pregnancy study. Each CDR3 is given with its conserved first and last residue. Fields, in order: J gene, V gene, CDR3 protein.

j_gene: TRBJ1-2
v_gene: TRBV6-1
CDR3aa: CASSSDRSYGYTF

j_gene: TRBJ1-5
v_gene: TRBV6-1
CDR3aa: CASSKGTFSNQPQHF

j_gene: TRBJ1-5
v_gene: TRBV2
CDR3aa: CASSEREGGGQPQHF

j_gene: TRBJ2-3
v_gene: TRBV27
CDR3aa: CASSPGTTTKDTQYF

j_gene: TRBJ2-7
v_gene: TRBV7-9
CDR3aa: CASTHSGAGGAEQYF

j_gene: TRBJ2-3
v_gene: TRBV5-6
CDR3aa: CASSTRQGAQDTQYF

j_gene: TRBJ1-5
v_gene: TRBV19
CDR3aa: CASSMGGDRAQHF

j_gene: TRBJ1-1
v_gene: TRBV4-1
CDR3aa: CASSQIGGGGARAFF

j_gene: TRBJ2-7
v_gene: TRBV2
CDR3aa: CASSQEVTYEQYF

j_gene: TRBJ1-2
v_gene: TRBV7-9
CDR3aa: CASSHDRERGYTF

j_gene: TRBJ2-7
v_gene: TRBV28
CDR3aa: CASSLPTPYEQYF

j_gene: TRBJ2-1
v_gene: TRBV19
CDR3aa: CASSIFAGLAEGMWHEQFF

j_gene: TRBJ2-1
v_gene: TRBV28
CDR3aa: CASTGLAEQFF

j_gene: TRBJ2-1
v_gene: TRBV30
CDR3aa: CAWNSGLAGSGEQFF

j_gene: TRBJ2-7
v_gene: TRBV6-5
CDR3aa: CASRRGSSRSYEQYF

j_gene: TRBJ2-1
v_gene: TRBV5-6
CDR3aa: CASSSIQGSPYNEQFF

j_gene: TRBJ1-1
v_gene: TRBV2
CDR3aa: CASSEALGRLEAFF